These 8 T cell receptor beta chains were all obtained from the same sample, sequenced in a study of shared clonotypes between healthy human individuals. TCRdb's table, derived via immunoSEQ multiplex PCR, lists solely in-frame clones and lacks some. The table includes about 2.3 million clones, 80% to 95% detected once. The sequenced sample was naive CD4+ T cells from PBMCs. This sample's subset: CD45RA+ positively selected. These receptors originate from a man between 18 and 29 years old in good health. Some clones in this sample may be carry-over from other donors' samples.

The V gene is TRBV7-2, the J gene TRBJ1-5; 10 bases are shared with TRBD1. Trimming removed 4 bases from V and 4 bases from J; junction bases left unmatched: 4. Germline lookup yields CDR1 SGHTA and CDR2 FQGNSA. There are 15 residues in the CDR3. The CDR3 here is CASSSGQGRNQPQHF. The CDR3 coding sequence is TGTGCCAGCAGCTCGGGACAGGGGCGTAATCAGCCCCAGCATTTT.

The V and J genes are TRBV28 and TRBJ1-1, with TRBD1 matching over 7 bases. J was trimmed by 13 bases and V by 6 bases; bases with no gene match: 17. This CDR3 is 14 amino acids long. Germline V gene data show CDR1 as MDHEN and CDR2 as SYDVKM. The CDR3 nucleotides read TGTGCCAGCAGGTACTTGTACAGGGGATCGGTCGGTTTCTTT. It is translated as CASRYLYRGSVGFF.

The V gene is TRBV6-6, the J gene TRBJ2-7; 7 bases are shared with TRBD1. Germline loops: CDR1 MNHNY, CDR2 SVGAGI (reference sequence). J lost 3 bases, V lost 5 bases, and 1 base had no gene match. The CDR3 contains 12 residues. The CDR3 region has the DNA TGTGCCAGCAGTGGACAGGTCTACGAGCAGTACTTC. Amino acids: CASSGQVYEQYF.

In this sample, this clone turned up once. The sample carries other DNA sequences with the same CDR3. The chain employs TRBV9 and TRBJ2-2, with D possibly matching TRBD2 (5 bases). The CDR3 spans 16 residues. CDR1 and CDR2 from the germline V gene are SGDLS and YYNGEE. With 0 bases removed from V and 0 bases from J, the gap between germline ends came to 9 bases. The CDR3 nucleotides are TGTGCCAGCAGCGTAGGGGCCGGGGCGAACACCGGGGAGCTGTTTTTT. This gives the protein CASSVGAGANTGELFF. Together with reference TRBV9 and TRBJ2-2, the CDR3 gives the full variable domain: DSGVTQTPKHLITATGQRVTLRCSPRSGDLSVYWYQQSLDQGLQFLIQYYNGEERAKGNILERFSAQQFPDLHSELNLSSLELGDSALYFCASSVGAGANTGELFFGEGSRLTVL.

V is TRBV5-5 and J is TRBJ2-7; D call uncertain. V lost 4 bases and J 3 bases, leaving 17 bases between the germline ends. Germline assignment: CDR1 SGHKS and CDR2 YYEKEE (reference sequence). CDR3 length equals 15 residues. CDR3 sequence (DNA): TGTGCCAGCAGCCACACCATCACCGGGCTCTACGAGCAGTACTTC. Its protein product is CASSHTITGLYEQYF.

The chain has TRBV6-4 and TRBJ2-1; possible D gene TRBD2, 6 bases. Trimming removed 0 bases from V and 5 bases from J, with 20 bases in between. The CDR3 contains 18 residues. Germline-derived CDR1 and CDR2 are MRHNA and SNTAGT. Written as DNA, the CDR3 is TGTGCCAGCAGTGACTCGTTCGGACGGGAGCGTGAGAACAATGAGCAGTTCTTC. This codes for CASSDSFGRERENNEQFF.

The chain carries TRBV5-8 and TRBJ2-7, with D possibly being TRBD1 (6 bases). V shed 3 bases and J shed 2 bases, with 18 bases lying between them. This CDR3 is built from 16 residues. Germline CDR1 SGHTS, CDR2 YDEGEE. CDR3 bases: TGTGCCAGCAGCTCATACGTACTGGACAGACCCTACGAGCAGTACTTC. Translation gives CASSSYVLDRPYEQYF.

This chain joins TRBV29-1 and TRBJ2-1, with 7 bases matching TRBD1. CDR1 SQVTM and CDR2 ANQGSEA come from the germline V gene. This CDR3 has 13 residues. The V and J ends lost 6 bases and 5 bases, in that order; junction bases with no gene match: 7. DNA for the CDR3: TGCAGCGTAGCCCGACAGGGAGACAATGAGCAGTTCTTC. Encoded protein: CSVARQGDNEQFF.